Following are 27 T cell receptor beta chains from one sample sequenced in a study of T cells in Graves' hyperthyroidism and ophthalmopathy. TCR beta CDR3 sequences were amplified from RNA transcripts. During a first-round RT-PCR of the TCR CDR3, the HTBI primer set was used. TCRdb processed the multiplex PCR reads anew with MiXCR; each CDR3 protein has one entry. This sample has 730,000 or so distinct CDR3 sequences, with around a sixth found just once. The specimen was blood. These receptors came from a woman in her forties or fifties with Graves' hyperthyroidism that later progressed to Graves' ophthalmopathy.

The chain recombines TRBV9 with TRBJ1-2; D is ambiguous. The germline gives CDR1 SGDLS, CDR2 YYNGEE. The CDR3 covers 13 residues. Trimming stripped 0 bases from V and 4 bases from J, with 7 bases between. CDR3 nucleotide sequence: TGTGCCAGCAGCGTAGAAGGCCGCTATGGCTACACCTTC. This encodes CASSVEGRYGYTF.

The genes are TRBV7-8 and TRBJ1-2; TRBD1 agrees at 7 bases. The CDR3 extends over 14 amino acids. The V segment lost 3 bases and the J segment 3 bases; nucleotides outside the gene matches: 4. Per germline, CDR1 SGHVS and CDR2 FQNEAQ. CDR3 loop: CASSLGQIDYGYTF. CDR3 nucleotides: TGTGCCAGCAGCTTGGGACAGATAGACTATGGCTACACCTTC.

This sequence joins TRBV7-3 and TRBJ2-1; D ambiguous. The CDR3 runs 14 residues. The V end was cut by 1 base, the J end by 9 bases, with 13 bases between. From germline, CDR1 is SGHTA and CDR2 FQGTGA. The CDR3 nucleotides read TGTGCCAGCAGCTTAAGATTTGATATGGGTGAGCAGTTCTTC. As protein: CASSLRFDMGEQFF. The complete variable domain, with remaining parts taken from reference TRBV7-3 and TRBJ2-1, reads GAGVSQTPSNKVTEKGKYVELRCDPISGHTALYWYRQSLGQGPEFLIYFQGTGAADDSGLPNDRFFAVRPEGSVSTLKIQRTERGDSAVYLCASSLRFDMGEQFFGPGTRLTVL.

This clonotype was observed at least ten times. This chain uses TRBV9 with TRBJ2-3, with 9 bases lining up with TRBD2. This CDR3 contains 15 residues. V trimming: 3 bases; J trimming: 0 bases; junction bases outside the gene matches: 2. Germline CDR1 SGDLS, CDR2 YYNGEE. DNA for the CDR3: TGTGCCAGCAGCGAAACTAGCGGGAGCACAGATACGCAGTATTTT. It translates to CASSETSGSTDTQYF.

This clonotype was counted ten times or more. The chain employs TRBV3-1 and TRBJ2-5, with D possibly being TRBD1 (6 bases). Germline CDR1 LGHDT, CDR2 YNNKEL (reference sequence). The CDR3 runs to 14 residues. Between the trimmed V and J ends, which lost 5 bases and 1 base, there was a span of 11 bases. As DNA, the CDR3 is TGTGCCAGCAGCTGGGACACCGTCCAAGAGACCCAGTACTTC. This codes for CASSWDTVQETQYF.

This chain joins TRBV7-8 and TRBJ1-5; tentative D call: TRBD1 (5 bases). The CDR3 loop spans 13 amino acids. CDR1 SGHVS and CDR2 FQNEAQ come from the germline V gene. V was trimmed by 1 base and J by 7 bases, leaving 8 bases between them. CDR3 protein: CASSLEGRQPQHF. The CDR3 region has the DNA TGTGCCAGCAGCTTAGAGGGGCGGCAGCCCCAGCATTTT.

This clonotype has ten or more counts. The V call is TRBV5-1, the J call TRBJ2-7; perhaps TRBD2 as D (5 bases). Trimming left V 0 bases short and J 6 bases short, with 13 bases between. The length of the CDR3 is 14 residues. The V gene's germline CDR1 is SGHRS and CDR2 YFSETQ. The CDR3 region has the DNA TGCGCCAGCAGCTTGGATCGGGGATCGAGCGAGCAGTACTTC. This translates into CASSLDRGSSEQYF. Drawing the rest from reference TRBV5-1 and TRBJ2-7, the complete variable domain is KAGVTQTPRYLIKTRGQQVTLSCSPISGHRSVSWYQQTPGQGLQFLFEYFSETQRNKGNFPGRFSGRQFSNSRSEMNVSTLELGDSALYLCASSLDRGSSEQYFGPGTRLTVT.

The genes are TRBV12-3 or TRBV12-4 and TRBJ1-4; 11 nucleotides match TRBD1. The CDR3 is 16 amino acids. J lost 8 bases, V lost 6 bases, and 11 bases had no gene match. CDR3 protein: CASSLIGGTGGEKLFF. The CDR3 DNA follows: TGTGCCAGCAGCTTAATCGGGGGGACAGGGGGGGAAAAACTGTTTTTT.

This clonotype showed up many times. The J gene is TRBJ1-1, the V gene TRBV5-1, with 11 positions matching TRBD1. CDR3 length: 14 amino acids. Trimming removed 5 bases from V and 3 bases from J; junction bases left unmatched: 3. Germline V gene lookup returns CDR1 SGHRS and CDR2 YFSETQ. CDR3 residues: CASRDRGRYTEAFF. In DNA, the CDR3 is TGCGCCAGCAGGGACAGGGGGCGGTACACTGAAGCTTTCTTT.

CDR3 sequence (DNA): TGCAGTGCTAGAGCCCTGGGGAGGGTGGACGGCTACACCTTC. Translating gives CSARALGRVDGYTF. The chain combines TRBV20-1 with TRBJ1-2; D unclear. This CDR3 is 14 amino acids long. The germline V gene encodes CDR1 DFQATT and CDR2 SNEGSKA (reference sequence). Trimming pared 1 base from V and 8 bases from J, leaving 17 bases between.

The sample holds a few counts of this clonotype. CDR3 nucleotide sequence: TGTGCCAGCATTCGGTTAGAAACCTACGAGCAGTACTTC. This translates into CASIRLETYEQYF. V is TRBV2 and J is TRBJ2-7; the D is unclear. Germline CDR1 is SNHLY and CDR2 is FYNNEI. With 7 bases removed from V and 2 bases from J, the gap between germline ends came to 12 bases. The CDR3 runs to 13 residues.

The chain couples TRBV3-1 to TRBJ2-3; 13 nucleotides align to TRBD2. There are 18 residues in the CDR3. CDR1 is LGHDT, CDR2 YNNKEL, per germline (reference sequence). The junction had 4 bases not matched to a gene; V was cut back by 0 bases and J by 1 base. CDR3 in DNA: TGTGCCAGCAGCCAAGATCGACTAGCGGGGGGAGGCACAGATACGCAGTATTTT. This encodes CASSQDRLAGGGTDTQYF.

The chain employs TRBV27 and TRBJ1-5; D uncertain. The germline gives CDR1 MNHEY, CDR2 SMNVEV (reference sequence). The V end lost 0 bases, the J end lost 7 bases, and 10 bases lay between the germline ends. The CDR3 is made up of 14 amino acids. CDR3 in DNA: TGTGCCAGCAGTTTATCTGGAATTGAGCAGCCCCAGCATTTT. Its translation: CASSLSGIEQPQHF.

This clonotype showed up many times. This chain uses TRBV3-1 with TRBJ1-4; 8 bases align to TRBD1. With V trimmed by 0 bases and J by 5 bases, 11 bases remained unmatched. Germline CDR1 LGHDT, CDR2 YNNKEL (reference sequence). There are 18 residues in the CDR3. The DNA of the CDR3 is TGTGCCAGCAGCCAAGATTCGTTAAGGACAGGGAGGAATGAAAAACTGTTTTTT. Translated, it gives CASSQDSLRTGRNEKLFF.

This clonotype was detected a few times. This sequence joins TRBV5-8 and TRBJ2-7; either TRBD1 or TRBD2 may supply D (5 bases each). Trimming removed 4 bases at V and 3 bases at J, with 17 bases between. Germline CDR1 and CDR2: SGHTS and YDEGEE. This CDR3 is built from 15 residues. As DNA, the CDR3 is TGTGCCAGCAGCCCCTGGGACGGTGGAAACTACGAGCAGTACTTC. Its protein is CASSPWDGGNYEQYF. Complete variable domain (other parts from reference TRBV5-8 and TRBJ2-7): EAGVTQSPTHLIKTRGQQATLRCSPISGHTSVYWYQQALGLGLQFLLWYDEGEERNRGNFPPRFSGRQFPNYSSELNVNALELEDSALYLCASSPWDGGNYEQYFGPGTRLTVT.

This clonotype was detected many times. V and J are TRBV11-2 and TRBJ1-1; 9 nucleotides agree with TRBD1. The CDR3 spans 13 residues. The germline gives CDR1 SGHAT, CDR2 FQNNGV. The trim removed 5 bases at V and 6 bases at J, leaving 4 bases unmatched. The CDR3 loop reads CASSTGQGPEAFF. In DNA form, the CDR3 reads TGTGCCAGCAGCACCGGACAGGGGCCTGAAGCTTTCTTT.

The chain joins TRBV29-1 to TRBJ2-2; 8 bases agree with TRBD1. V was clipped by 3 bases and J by 0 bases; unmatched bases: 6. The germline V gene has CDR1 SQVTM and CDR2 ANQGSEA. The CDR3 length is 16 residues. This CDR3 reads CSVDPGQATNTGELFF. The CDR3 nucleotides are TGCAGCGTTGACCCGGGACAGGCTACGAACACCGGGGAGCTGTTTTTT.

The chain is built from TRBV5-4 and TRBJ2-7; possibly TRBD1 or TRBD2 for D (5 bases each). The CDR3 consists of 14 residues. V lost 6 bases to trimming and J lost 1 base, with 14 bases between them. CDR1 is SGHNT, CDR2 YYREEE, per germline (reference sequence). The CDR3 spells CASNQREGSYEQYF. DNA for the CDR3: TGTGCCAGCAACCAGAGAGAGGGGTCCTACGAGCAGTACTTC.

This clonotype showed up just a few times. The chain uses TRBV20-1 and TRBJ1-5, with D uncertain. This CDR3 is built from 14 residues. Per the germline V gene, CDR1 is DFQATT and CDR2 is SNEGSKA (reference sequence). Trimming took off 3 bases at V and 0 bases at J, with 9 bases between the two ends. The CDR3 reads CSASGRVSNQPQHF. The CDR3 coding sequence is TGCAGTGCTAGCGGCCGGGTTAGCAATCAGCCCCAGCATTTT.

This clonotype has ten or more counts. The gene calls are TRBV11-2 and TRBJ1-6; tentatively, D is TRBD1 (6 bases). V shed 1 base and J shed 2 bases, with 15 bases lying between them. This CDR3 has 18 amino acids. Germline V CDR1 and CDR2: SGHAT, FQNNGV. The CDR3: CASSLVGWGRAYNSPLHF. In DNA form, the CDR3 reads TGTGCCAGCAGCTTAGTAGGGTGGGGGCGAGCCTATAATTCACCCCTCCACTTT.

The V and J genes are TRBV2 and TRBJ1-1; 10 bases map to TRBD1. V trimming: 4 bases; J trimming: 0 bases; junction bases outside the gene matches: 5. The germline gives CDR1 SNHLY, CDR2 FYNNEI. The CDR3 spans 16 residues. CDR3 region: CASSGDRGTLNTEAFF. CDR3 bases: TGTGCCAGCAGTGGGGACAGGGGAACTTTGAACACTGAAGCTTTCTTT.

This CDR3 reads CATSREPYEQYF. For the CDR3, the DNA is TGTGCCACCAGCAGAGAGCCCTACGAGCAGTACTTC. The chain combines TRBV15 with TRBJ2-7; D remains unclear. V lost 0 bases to trimming and J lost 2 bases, with 2 bases between them. Looked up from germline, CDR1 is LNHNV and CDR2 is YYDKDF (reference sequence). The CDR3 covers 12 residues. Full variable domain (missing parts from reference TRBV15 and TRBJ2-7): DAMVIQNPRYQVTQFGKPVTLSCSQTLNHNVMYWYQQKSSQAPKLLFHYYDKDFNNEADTPDNFQSRRPNTSFCFLDIRSPGLGDTAMYLCATSREPYEQYFGPGTRLTVT.

As for this clonotype: This sequence may be a read error, since a much larger clone differs from it by one base. The CDR3 DNA follows: TGTGCCAGCAGTGAATTGGGGACATGGGTAACAGATACGCAGTATTTT. It yields the protein CASSELGTWVTDTQYF. The genes are TRBV2 and TRBJ2-3; possibly TRBD1 for D (6 bases). This CDR3 region has 16 residues. Germline CDR1 is SNHLY and CDR2 is FYNNEI. V lost 2 bases, J lost 3 bases, and 15 bases lay in between.

This clonotype was seen ten or more times. The chain recombines TRBV3-1 with TRBJ1-1; D possibly corresponds to TRBD1 (5 bases). V lost 0 bases and J lost 6, with 8 bases in between. There are 13 residues in the CDR3. Germline values: CDR1 LGHDT, CDR2 YNNKEL (reference sequence). DNA for the CDR3: TGTGCCAGCAGCCAAGAGAACAGGCCTGAAGCTTTCTTT. Translated, it gives CASSQENRPEAFF.

The chain has TRBV19 and TRBJ1-1; no reliable D call. CDR3 length: 13 amino acids. Deletions cut 0 bases from V and 7 bases from J, with 9 bases between. Germline V gene sequence: CDR1 LNHDA, CDR2 SQIVND (reference sequence). CDR3 region: CASSIEAGFEAFF. The CDR3 DNA follows: TGTGCCAGTAGTATAGAAGCAGGCTTTGAAGCTTTCTTT.

The table lists this clonotype with a few counts. The rearrangement links TRBV6-2 or TRBV6-3 to TRBJ2-1; D may be TRBD1 (5 bases). The V end was cut by 7 bases, the J end by 6 bases, with 13 bases between. Germline lookup yields CDR1 MNHEY and CDR2 SVGEGT. The CDR3 is 13 residues long. In DNA, the CDR3 is TGTGCCAGCAACCTAGGGGTGGGCAATGAGCAGTTCTTC. Translation: CASNLGVGNEQFF.

This clonotype has a handful of counts. J is TRBJ2-5 and V is TRBV12-5; D may be TRBD1 (5 bases). Trimming left V 6 bases short and J 4 bases short, with 21 bases between. The CDR3 runs to 16 residues. The V gene's germline CDR1 is LGHNT and CDR2 FRNRAP. The CDR3 DNA follows: TGTGCTAGTGGCCCCATGTACCAAACAACAGGAGAGACCCAGTACTTC. Its translation: CASGPMYQTTGETQYF.